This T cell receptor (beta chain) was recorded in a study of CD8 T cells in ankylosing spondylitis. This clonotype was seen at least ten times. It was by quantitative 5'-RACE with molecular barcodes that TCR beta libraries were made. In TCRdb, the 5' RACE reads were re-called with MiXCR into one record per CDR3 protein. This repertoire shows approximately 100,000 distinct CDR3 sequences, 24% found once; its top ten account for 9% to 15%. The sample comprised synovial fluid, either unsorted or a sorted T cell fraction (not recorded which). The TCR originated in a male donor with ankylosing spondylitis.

CDR3 nucleotides: TGTGCCATAGGACAGGGGTTGTCCCACCAAGAGACCCAGTACTTC. Protein: CAIGQGLSHQETQYF. The chain has TRBV10-3 and TRBJ2-5; 9 nucleotides match TRBD1. Germline CDR1 reads ENHRY; CDR2 reads SYGVKD. V shed 9 bases and J 0 bases; nucleotides not matched to a gene: 8. This CDR3 is built from 15 residues.